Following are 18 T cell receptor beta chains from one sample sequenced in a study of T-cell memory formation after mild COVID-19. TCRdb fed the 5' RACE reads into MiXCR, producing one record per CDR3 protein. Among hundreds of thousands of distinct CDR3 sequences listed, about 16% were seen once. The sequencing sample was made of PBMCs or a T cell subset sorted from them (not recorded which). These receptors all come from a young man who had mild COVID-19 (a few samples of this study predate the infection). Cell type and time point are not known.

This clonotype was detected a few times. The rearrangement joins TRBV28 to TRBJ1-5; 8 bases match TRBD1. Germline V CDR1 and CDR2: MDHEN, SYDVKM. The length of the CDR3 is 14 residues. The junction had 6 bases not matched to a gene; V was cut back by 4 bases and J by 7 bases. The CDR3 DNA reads TGTGCCAGCAGTTGGACAGGGATGTTCCAGCCCCAGCATTTT. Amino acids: CASSWTGMFQPQHF.

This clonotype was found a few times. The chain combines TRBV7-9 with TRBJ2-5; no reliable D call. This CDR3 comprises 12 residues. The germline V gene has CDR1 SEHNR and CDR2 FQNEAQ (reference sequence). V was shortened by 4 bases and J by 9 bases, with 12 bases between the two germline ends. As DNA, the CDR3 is TGTGCCAGCAGCTCGGGCAGAGGATCCCAGTACTTC. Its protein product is CASSSGRGSQYF.

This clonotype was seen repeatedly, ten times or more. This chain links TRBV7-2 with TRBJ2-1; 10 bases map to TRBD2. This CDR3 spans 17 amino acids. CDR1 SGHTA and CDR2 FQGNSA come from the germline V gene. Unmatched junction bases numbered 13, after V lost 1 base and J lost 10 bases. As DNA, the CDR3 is TGTGCCAGCAGCTTAGTCCCTAGCGGGGGCCTCCGCTCGGAGCAGTTCTTC. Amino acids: CASSLVPSGGLRSEQFF. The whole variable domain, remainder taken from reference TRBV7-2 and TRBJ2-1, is GAGVSQSPSNKVTEKGKDVELRCDPISGHTALYWYRQSLGQGLEFLIYFQGNSAPDKSGLPSDRFSAERTGGSVSTLTIQRTQQEDSAVYLCASSLVPSGGLRSEQFFGPGTRLTVL.

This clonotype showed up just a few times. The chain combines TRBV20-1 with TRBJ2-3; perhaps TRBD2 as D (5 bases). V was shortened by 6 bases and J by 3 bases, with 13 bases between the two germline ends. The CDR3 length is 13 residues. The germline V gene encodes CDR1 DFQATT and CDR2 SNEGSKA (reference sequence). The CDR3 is CSASRTSTDTQYF. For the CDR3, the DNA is TGCAGTGCCTCCCGAACTAGTACAGATACGCAGTATTTT.

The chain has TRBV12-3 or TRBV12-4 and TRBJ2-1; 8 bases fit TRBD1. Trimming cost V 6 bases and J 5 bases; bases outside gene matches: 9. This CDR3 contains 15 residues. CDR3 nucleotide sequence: TGTGCCAGCAGAGAGGACAGGGCGTACCACAATGAGCAGTTCTTC. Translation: CASREDRAYHNEQFF.

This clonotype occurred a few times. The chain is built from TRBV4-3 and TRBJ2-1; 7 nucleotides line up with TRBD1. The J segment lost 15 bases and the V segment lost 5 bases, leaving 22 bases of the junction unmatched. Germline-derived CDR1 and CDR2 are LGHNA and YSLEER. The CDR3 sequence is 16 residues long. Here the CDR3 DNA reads TGCGCCAGCAGCTCCTCGGGGCCAGGGGGAGAAATTTCGGGGTTCTTC. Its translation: CASSSSGPGGEISGFF.

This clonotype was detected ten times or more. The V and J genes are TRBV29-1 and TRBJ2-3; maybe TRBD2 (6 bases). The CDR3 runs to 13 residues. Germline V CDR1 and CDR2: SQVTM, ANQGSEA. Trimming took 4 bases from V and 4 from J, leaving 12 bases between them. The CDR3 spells CSVVRRGADTQYF. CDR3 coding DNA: TGCAGCGTTGTGCGGAGGGGAGCAGATACGCAGTATTTT.

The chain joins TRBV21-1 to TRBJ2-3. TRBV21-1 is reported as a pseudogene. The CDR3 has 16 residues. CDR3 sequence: CASGRRTSLCTDTQYF. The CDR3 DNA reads TGTGCCAGTGGAAGGAGAACATCTCTCTGCACAGATACGCAGTATTTT.

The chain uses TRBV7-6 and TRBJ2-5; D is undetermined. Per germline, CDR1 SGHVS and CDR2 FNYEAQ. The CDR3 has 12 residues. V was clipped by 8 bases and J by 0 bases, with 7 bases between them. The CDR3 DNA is TGTGCCAGCGCCAAGGACCAAGAGACCCAGTACTTC. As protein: CASAKDQETQYF. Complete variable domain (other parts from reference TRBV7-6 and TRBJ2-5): GAGVSQSPRYKVTKRGQDVALRCDPISGHVSLYWYRQALGQGPEFLTYFNYEAQQDKSGLPNDRFSAERPEGSISTLTIQRTEQRDSAMYRCASAKDQETQYFGPGTRLLVL.

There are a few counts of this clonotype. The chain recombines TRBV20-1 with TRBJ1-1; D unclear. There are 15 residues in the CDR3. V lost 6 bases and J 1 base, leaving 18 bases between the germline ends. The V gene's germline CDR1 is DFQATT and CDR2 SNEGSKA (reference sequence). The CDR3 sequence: CSANPPAAENTEAFF. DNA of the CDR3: TGCAGTGCGAATCCTCCCGCGGCGGAGAACACTGAAGCTTTCTTT.

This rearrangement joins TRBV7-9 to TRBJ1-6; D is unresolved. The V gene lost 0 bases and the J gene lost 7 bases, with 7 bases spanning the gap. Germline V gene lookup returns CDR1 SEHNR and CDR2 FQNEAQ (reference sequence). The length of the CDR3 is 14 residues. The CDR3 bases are TGTGCCAGCAGCTTAGCGCGGGTGAATTCACCCCTCCACTTT. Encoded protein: CASSLARVNSPLHF.

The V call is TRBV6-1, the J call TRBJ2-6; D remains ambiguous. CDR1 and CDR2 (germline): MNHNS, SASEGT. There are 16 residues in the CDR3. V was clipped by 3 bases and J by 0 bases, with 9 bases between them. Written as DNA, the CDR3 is TGTGCCAGCAGTGACGCTCAGGTCTCTGGGGCCAACGTCCTGACTTTC. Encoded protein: CASSDAQVSGANVLTF.

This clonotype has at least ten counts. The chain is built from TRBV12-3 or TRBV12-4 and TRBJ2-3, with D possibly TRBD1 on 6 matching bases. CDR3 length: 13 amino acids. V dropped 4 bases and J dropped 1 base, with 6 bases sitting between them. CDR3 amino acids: CASSYRGTDTQYF. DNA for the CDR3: TGTGCCAGCAGTTACAGGGGCACAGATACGCAGTATTTT.

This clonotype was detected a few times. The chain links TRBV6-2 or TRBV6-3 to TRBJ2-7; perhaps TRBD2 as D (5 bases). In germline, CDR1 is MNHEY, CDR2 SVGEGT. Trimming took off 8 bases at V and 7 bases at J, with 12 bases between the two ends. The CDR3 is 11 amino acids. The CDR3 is CASGTRREQYF. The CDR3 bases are TGTGCCAGCGGAACTAGGAGAGAGCAGTACTTC.

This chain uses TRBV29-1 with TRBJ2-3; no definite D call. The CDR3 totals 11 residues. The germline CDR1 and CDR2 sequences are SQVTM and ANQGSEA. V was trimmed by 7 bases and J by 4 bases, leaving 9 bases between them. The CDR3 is CSARGADTQYF. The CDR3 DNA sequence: TGCAGCGCCCGAGGAGCAGATACGCAGTATTTT.

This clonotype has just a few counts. CDR3 region: CASSAGSDTQYF. CDR3 in DNA: TGTGCCAGCAGCGCGGGGTCAGATACGCAGTATTTT. The chain links TRBV7-9 to TRBJ2-3; TRBD2 might be the D (6 bases). This CDR3 is built from 12 residues. Per the germline V gene, CDR1 is SEHNR and CDR2 is FQNEAQ (reference sequence). The germline V and J ends were trimmed by 5 bases and 4 bases, with 7 bases remaining between them.

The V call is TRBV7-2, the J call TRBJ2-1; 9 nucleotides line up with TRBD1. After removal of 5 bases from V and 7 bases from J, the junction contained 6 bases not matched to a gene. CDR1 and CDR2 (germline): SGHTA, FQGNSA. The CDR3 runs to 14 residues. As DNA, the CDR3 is TGTGCCAGCAGCAAGGACAGGGGTAGGAATGAGCAGTTCTTC. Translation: CASSKDRGRNEQFF.

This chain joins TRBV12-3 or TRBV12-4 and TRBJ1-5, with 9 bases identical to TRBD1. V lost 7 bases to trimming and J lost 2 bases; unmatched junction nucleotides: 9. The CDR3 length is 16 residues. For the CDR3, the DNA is TGTGCCAGCAAGTTTGAGGGACAGGGACGCAATCAGCCCCAGCATTTT. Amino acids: CASKFEGQGRNQPQHF.